This TCR beta chain came from a study of shared clonotypes between healthy human individuals (dated by TCRdb to about 2020). About the study as a whole: Two women and three men aged 18 to 49 years were included in the cohort. For each donor, three plates each were used for CD4 naive and CD4 memory, two plates were used for CD8 naive, and one plate was used for CD8 memory. The study deeply sequenced blood TCR repertoires of five healthy adults to estimate repertoire size and the extent of clonotype sharing between individuals. To increase sequencing depth and limit assay-specific biases, different laboratories used diverse techniques to prepare libraries and sequence TCR repertoires. Between about 0.94 and 8.9 billion PBMCs per donor were obtained by leukapheresis. Findings and caveats that apply to the study as a whole: Because the study included only a small number of donors, the genetic and exposure-history diversity represented was limited. Pairwise subsampling indicated that sequencing depth was expected to affect the degree of clonotype sharing among donors. Even with the large sequencing depth, rarefaction of the sorted-subset datasets indicated that sequencing was incomplete. Estimated clonotype richness was generally larger for naive than for memory subsets. Compared with non-shared clonotypes, clonotypes shared by all four sorted-subset donors had higher generation probabilities. Sampling was restricted to blood, and TCR repertoires in tissue are likely to differ from TCR repertoires in blood. When four donors were compared, the shared fraction of clonotypes was around 5.1% for naive CD4, 3.5% for naive CD8, roughly 2.5% for memory CD4, and roughly 0.43% for memory CD8.

With regard to this clone: The specificity of this receptor is unknown. No per-base quality is available; no much larger clone lies one base away.

The donors were healthy, HIV-negative adults with no recently reported acute infections or vaccinations. Only Caucasian adults living in Nashville, Tennessee, USA were represented among the donors. Magnetic negative selection was used to enrich CD4+ T cells, after which naive cells were positively selected on CD45RA and the negative fraction became the memory subset. Blood was obtained by leukapheresis, after which PBMCs were separated by Ficoll-Histopaque density gradient centrifugation and cryopreserved in liquid nitrogen vapor phase. Analytical flow cytometry was used to check the purity and quantity of each magnetically sorted T cell population. Genomic DNA was isolated from each sorted fraction and quantified by UV absorbance on a Nanodrop 2000c. Using the deep immunoSEQ assay, TCR CDR3 regions were amplified from genomic DNA by multiplex PCR. Genomic DNA extracted from each cell subset was distributed evenly over all wells of several immunoSEQ 96-well plates, and each plate served as one replicate. For sorted subsets, 200 to 250 ng of genomic DNA, equivalent to roughly 30,000 T cell genomes, went into each replicate PCR. The purified libraries were quantified using a Qubit 3.0 fluorometer, sized with a Bioanalyzer 2100, and then quantified again using the KAPA Library Quantification kit. Each immunoSEQ 96-well plate was sequenced on its own single-read 150-cycle Illumina NextSeq 550 flow cell. Under the source paper's analysis protocol: Because the immunoSEQ output included only junctional sequences and no quality scores, the filtering could not be the same as the filtering used for full-length reads. To assign V/J genes and CDR3, sequences were annotated using PyIR, a Python wrapper for IgBLAST v1.9, with IMGT germline references. Any read was removed if the V/J assignment was weak (E-value above 1e-6), the CDR3 was missing, or the read contained stop codons, out-of-frame junctions, or ambiguous translated residues. V3J clonotypes were defined as sequences sharing an identical inferred V gene, J gene, and CDR3 amino acid sequence. Percentage overlap between repertoires was computed as shared unique clonotypes divided by the size of the smaller repertoire. Richness of each repertoire was evaluated using RTK rarefaction, the Chao1 estimator, and Recon v2.1 estimates of unobserved clonotypes. Generation probabilities for all TCRbeta clonotypes obtained by the gDNA method from four donors were computed using OLGA. TCRdb carries this immuneACCESS record with in-frame sequences only. Its versions omit some clonotypes, under half of them owing to an unresolved V gene in the studies checked, with the rest unexplained. D and trimming come from the DNA, and the V and J calls and clone size come from that table. Here the sample has over a million clones; under 99% occur a single time. The ten largest clones take up around 0.45% of the sample.

The TCR originated in a man aged 25-45 years in good health. The specimen was naive CD4+ T cells sorted from blood. The sample's cell subset or site label, decoded: CD45RA+ positively selected.

Here the CDR3 is given as CSARDQDTQYF. The nucleotides are TGCAGTGCTAGAGATCAAGATACGCAGTATTTT. The sequence joins TRBV20-1 to TRBJ2-3; the D gene remains uncertain. V is pared back by 0 bases and J by 5 bases, with 3 bases lying between the germline termini. As encoded in the germline V gene (reference sequence), CDR1 is DFQATT while CDR2 is SNEGSKA. Its CDR3 holds 11 amino acids, cysteine through phenylalanine. CDR3 DNA only is kept here, 33 bases in frame from base 1.